This T cell receptor beta chain comes out of a study of cytotoxic CD8 clonotypes in ibrutinib-treated CLL. Study context: Collecting the response samples happened after a median roughly 13 months of treatment, with a range of 6 to 36. The average sample held roughly 250,000 productive templates and 75,000 to 100,000 productive rearrangements.

This clone was seen a handful of times. Its cognate antigen is unknown. Germline V CDR1 and CDR2: GTSNPN, SVGIG (reference sequence). With 5 bases removed from V and 1 base from J, the gap between germline ends came to 11 bases. The CDR3 length is 13 residues. General study findings and limits: Private clonotypes, not public ones, expanded at ibrutinib response. Baseline clonality exceeded age-matched healthy donors and tracked circulating CD8+ T-cell counts.

Measured with immunoSEQ multiplex PCR; TCRdb has only the in-frame clones, and not every one. Of 55,000 to 85,000 clones detected, 90% appear once; the ten largest clones hold approximately 3.1%. Sequenced here: PBMCs, sampled after 12 months of ibrutinib treatment. The clonotype originates from a human donor with chronic lymphocytic leukemia. The genes are TRBV30 and TRBJ1-1; D not certain. The CDR3: CAWCYGPNTEAFF. CDR3 nucleotides: TGTGCCTGGTGCTACGGGCCGAACACTGAAGCTTTCTTT.